The entry below describes one T cell receptor (beta chain). Its antigen is not known. The data originate from a study of cytomegalovirus exposure and HLA in healthy donors. General study points: As was reported, the classifier diagnosed cytomegalovirus status with high specificity and sensitivity.

PCR primers comprised 60 Vbeta and 13 Jbeta primers. The assay was immunoSEQ multiplex PCR, and TCRdb's table has in-frame clones only and misses some. The table lists about 170,000 clones, around 73% of them singletons, with under 7% in the top ten. J was trimmed by 2 bases and V by 1 base; bases with no gene match: 3. The CDR3 is 15 amino acids. Looked up from germline, CDR1 is MNHEY and CDR2 is SMNVEV (reference sequence). This TCR derives from a woman between 18 and 29 years old in good health and CMV-seropositive. Sequences were obtained from PBMCs. This chain joins TRBV27 and TRBJ2-7; TRBD2 agrees at 9 bases. The CDR3 coding sequence is TGTGCCAGCAGTTTATTGGCTAGCGGGACCTACGAGCAGTACTTC. Translated: CASSLLASGTYEQYF.